These T cell receptor beta chains were read from a single sample in a study of cytomegalovirus exposure and HLA in healthy donors. This table comes from immunoSEQ multiplex PCR, and its TCRdb copy is limited to in-frame clones, with some not included. This sample has around 130,000 clones, with 80% found just once. The specimen was PBMCs. The receptors come from a man aged 30 to 39 in good health and CMV-seronegative. CDR3s include the opening cysteine and the closing phenylalanine or tryptophan. Each record gives: V gene, clone size, D gene, J gene, CDR3 protein, CDR3 DNA. A D gene is named only where the DNA matches it firmly. Not every row has a clone size; where given, it reads once, few, many or a size class.

v_call: TRBV28
clone_size: .
d_call: TRBD1
j_call: TRBJ2-7
cdr3_aa: CASSLFGVTGSSYEQYF
cdr3_nt: TGTGCCAGCAGTTTATTCGGGGTGACAGGGAGCTCCTACGAGCAGTACTTC

v_call: TRBV18
clone_size: .
d_call: .
j_call: TRBJ2-1
cdr3_aa: CASSPWGRSYNEQFF
cdr3_nt: TGTGCCAGCTCACCCTGGGGGCGATCCTACAATGAGCAGTTCTTC

v_call: TRBV27
clone_size: once
d_call: TRBD2
j_call: TRBJ2-7
cdr3_aa: CASSRSGTSGIDGLTYEQYF
cdr3_nt: TGTGCCAGCAGTCGATCCGGGACTAGCGGGATCGATGGTTTGACCTACGAGCAGTACTTC

v_call: TRBV27
clone_size: .
d_call: .
j_call: TRBJ1-2
cdr3_aa: CASSLGGETHYGYTF
cdr3_nt: TGTGCCAGCTCCCTCGGGGGGGAAACTCACTATGGCTACACCTTC

v_call: TRBV5-4
clone_size: .
d_call: .
j_call: TRBJ2-2
cdr3_aa: CASSLAGPPFHTGELFF
cdr3_nt: TGTGCCAGCAGCTTGGCAGGGCCTCCCTTTCACACCGGGGAGCTGTTTTTT

v_call: TRBV15
clone_size: .
d_call: TRBD1
j_call: TRBJ1-5
cdr3_aa: CATSNGQDNSNQPQHF
cdr3_nt: TGTGCCACCAGCAACGGACAGGATAATAGCAATCAGCCCCAGCATTTT

v_call: TRBV7-9
clone_size: .
d_call: .
j_call: TRBJ2-7
cdr3_aa: CASSPLYEQYF
cdr3_nt: TGTGCCAGCAGCCCTCTCTACGAGCAGTACTTC

v_call: TRBV6-5
clone_size: .
d_call: TRBD2
j_call: TRBJ2-7
cdr3_aa: CASRPRGSMDEQYF
cdr3_nt: TGTGCCAGCAGACCCCGCGGGAGTATGGACGAGCAGTACTTC

v_call: TRBV11-3
clone_size: .
d_call: TRBD1
j_call: TRBJ1-4
cdr3_aa: CASSLQGTNEKLFF
cdr3_nt: TGTGCCAGCAGCCTACAGGGGACGAATGAAAAACTGTTTTTT

v_call: TRBV27
clone_size: .
d_call: TRBD2
j_call: TRBJ2-1
cdr3_aa: CASSSNLAGAYNEQFF
cdr3_nt: TGTGCCAGCAGTTCGAACCTAGCGGGCGCCTACAATGAGCAGTTCTTC

v_call: TRBV11-2
clone_size: .
d_call: TRBD2
j_call: TRBJ2-2
cdr3_aa: CASSASGTNTGELFF
cdr3_nt: TGTGCCAGCAGCGCTAGCGGTACGAACACCGGGGAGCTGTTTTTT

v_call: TRBV5-1
clone_size: .
d_call: TRBD2
j_call: TRBJ2-7
cdr3_aa: CASSSRTSGVTYEQYF
cdr3_nt: TGCGCCAGCAGCTCCAGGACTAGCGGAGTTACCTACGAGCAGTACTTC

v_call: TRBV5-1
clone_size: .
d_call: .
j_call: TRBJ1-4
cdr3_aa: CASSLTGTNEKLFF
cdr3_nt: TGCGCCAGCAGCTTGACCGGAACTAATGAAAAACTGTTTTTT

v_call: TRBV9
clone_size: once
d_call: .
j_call: TRBJ2-2
cdr3_aa: CASSVGQRSNTGELFF
cdr3_nt: TGTGCCAGCAGCGTAGGACAAAGGTCGAACACCGGGGAGCTGTTTTTT

v_call: TRBV10-1
clone_size: .
d_call: TRBD2
j_call: TRBJ2-1
cdr3_aa: CASSVAGVESGEQFF
cdr3_nt: TGCGCCAGCAGTGTGGCGGGAGTGGAGAGTGGTGAGCAGTTCTTC

v_call: TRBV7-8
clone_size: .
d_call: .
j_call: TRBJ2-7
cdr3_aa: CASSPAGGTAYEQYF
cdr3_nt: TGTGCCAGCAGCCCCGCGGGCGGGACAGCCTACGAGCAGTACTTC

v_call: TRBV5-6
clone_size: .
d_call: .
j_call: TRBJ1-1
cdr3_aa: CASSLATTGRVAFF
cdr3_nt: TGTGCCAGCAGCTTGGCCACTACGGGGAGAGTAGCTTTCTTT

v_call: TRBV28
clone_size: .
d_call: .
j_call: TRBJ1-1
cdr3_aa: CASVWTTLNTEAFF
cdr3_nt: TGTGCCAGCGTCTGGACAACCTTGAACACTGAAGCTTTCTTT

v_call: TRBV7-9
clone_size: .
d_call: TRBD2
j_call: TRBJ2-7
cdr3_aa: CASSFPGLAGEYEQYF
cdr3_nt: TGTGCCAGCAGCTTTCCCGGACTAGCGGGAGAATACGAGCAGTACTTC

v_call: TRBV27
clone_size: .
d_call: .
j_call: TRBJ1-3
cdr3_aa: CASSLDRGNTIYF
cdr3_nt: TGTGCCAGCAGTTTGGACAGAGGAAACACCATATATTTT

v_call: TRBV6-1
clone_size: .
d_call: .
j_call: TRBJ1-1
cdr3_aa: CASSQRRGGTEAFF
cdr3_nt: TGTGCCAGCAGTCAACGGCGGGGGGGCACTGAAGCTTTCTTT

v_call: TRBV6-5
clone_size: .
d_call: TRBD1
j_call: TRBJ2-7
cdr3_aa: CASSERGQGGYEQYF
cdr3_nt: TGTGCCAGCAGCGAACGAGGACAGGGCGGCTACGAGCAGTACTTC

v_call: TRBV19
clone_size: .
d_call: TRBD2
j_call: TRBJ2-2
cdr3_aa: CASSILAGGPGELFF
cdr3_nt: TGTGCCAGTAGTATTCTAGCGGGAGGCCCCGGGGAGCTGTTTTTT

v_call: TRBV2
clone_size: .
d_call: TRBD2
j_call: TRBJ2-5
cdr3_aa: CASRLTSGVRQEYF
cdr3_nt: TGTGCCAGCAGGCTGACTAGCGGGGTCCGGCAGGAGTACTTC

v_call: TRBV29-1
clone_size: .
d_call: .
j_call: TRBJ1-1
cdr3_aa: CSAVVGTEAFF
cdr3_nt: TGCAGCGCAGTGGTCGGGACTGAAGCTTTCTTT

v_call: TRBV7-8
clone_size: .
d_call: .
j_call: TRBJ1-5
cdr3_aa: CASKGVGQPQHF
cdr3_nt: TGTGCCAGTAAGGGGGTAGGACAGCCCCAGCATTTT

v_call: TRBV7-9
clone_size: .
d_call: TRBD2
j_call: TRBJ2-7
cdr3_aa: CASSFYSSGGPYEQYF
cdr3_nt: TGTGCCAGCAGCTTTTATTCTAGCGGGGGACCCTACGAGCAGTACTTC

v_call: TRBV19
clone_size: .
d_call: .
j_call: TRBJ2-1
cdr3_aa: CASSIGDEQFF
cdr3_nt: TGTGCCAGTAGTATAGGCGATGAGCAGTTCTTC

v_call: TRBV6-5
clone_size: .
d_call: TRBD2
j_call: TRBJ2-7
cdr3_aa: CASSYGLADYEQYF
cdr3_nt: TGTGCCAGCAGTTACGGACTAGCGGACTACGAGCAGTACTTC

v_call: TRBV5-1
clone_size: .
d_call: TRBD1
j_call: TRBJ2-6
cdr3_aa: CASSRTGDRGGSGANVLTF
cdr3_nt: TGCGCCAGCAGCCGAACGGGGGACAGGGGGGGATCTGGGGCCAACGTCCTGACTTTC

v_call: TRBV28
clone_size: .
d_call: TRBD2
j_call: TRBJ2-7
cdr3_aa: CASSGRLAGHYEQYF
cdr3_nt: TGTGCCAGCAGTGGGCGACTAGCGGGACACTACGAGCAGTACTTC

v_call: TRBV7-3
clone_size: .
d_call: .
j_call: TRBJ2-7
cdr3_aa: CASSLKAGGFSYEQYF
cdr3_nt: TGTGCCAGCAGCTTAAAGGCAGGGGGGTTCTCCTACGAGCAGTACTTC

v_call: TRBV5-1
clone_size: .
d_call: .
j_call: TRBJ1-4
cdr3_aa: CASSLDPATNEKLFF
cdr3_nt: TGCGCCAGCAGCTTGGACCCAGCAACTAATGAAAAACTGTTTTTT

v_call: TRBV28
clone_size: .
d_call: TRBD1
j_call: TRBJ2-7
cdr3_aa: CASSPPPGQASSYEQYF
cdr3_nt: TGTGCCAGCAGTCCACCGCCAGGACAGGCTTCCTCCTACGAGCAGTACTTC

v_call: TRBV10-3
clone_size: once
d_call: .
j_call: TRBJ1-4
cdr3_aa: CAISESTGGEKLFF
cdr3_nt: TGTGCCATCAGTGAGTCGACGGGGGGTGAAAAACTGTTTTTT

v_call: TRBV6-5
clone_size: .
d_call: .
j_call: TRBJ2-7
cdr3_aa: CASRTGETYEQYF
cdr3_nt: TGTGCCAGCAGGACCGGGGAGACCTACGAGCAGTACTTC

v_call: TRBV9
clone_size: .
d_call: .
j_call: TRBJ1-2
cdr3_aa: CASSVGGLFYGYTF
cdr3_nt: TGTGCCAGCAGCGTAGGAGGGTTGTTCTATGGCTACACCTTC

v_call: TRBV28
clone_size: .
d_call: .
j_call: TRBJ1-2
cdr3_aa: CASSQDNQGYGYTF
cdr3_nt: TGTGCCAGCAGCCAGGACAACCAGGGGTATGGCTACACCTTC

v_call: TRBV19
clone_size: .
d_call: TRBD1
j_call: TRBJ1-5
cdr3_aa: CASSTGGRSNQPQHF
cdr3_nt: TGTGCCAGTAGTACAGGGGGCAGAAGCAATCAGCCCCAGCATTTT

v_call: TRBV28
clone_size: .
d_call: .
j_call: TRBJ1-3
cdr3_aa: CASSPGHLSGNTIYF
cdr3_nt: TGTGCCAGCAGTCCGGGACACCTTTCTGGAAACACCATATATTTT

v_call: TRBV19
clone_size: .
d_call: .
j_call: TRBJ1-1
cdr3_aa: CASSRRLYQQGPRAEAFF
cdr3_nt: TGTGCCAGTAGTAGGAGACTTTATCAACAGGGCCCAAGGGCTGAAGCTTTCTTT

v_call: TRBV6-4
clone_size: .
d_call: TRBD2
j_call: TRBJ2-7
cdr3_aa: CASSVLAGDSYEQYF
cdr3_nt: TGTGCCAGCAGTGTACTAGCGGGGGACTCCTACGAGCAGTACTTC

v_call: TRBV28
clone_size: .
d_call: TRBD2
j_call: TRBJ2-2
cdr3_aa: CASNRPSGNTGELFF
cdr3_nt: TGTGCCAGCAATCGGCCTAGCGGGAACACCGGGGAGCTGTTTTTT

v_call: TRBV5-5
clone_size: .
d_call: .
j_call: TRBJ1-5
cdr3_aa: CASSLTGGRNQPQHF
cdr3_nt: TGTGCCAGCAGCTTAACGGGGGGTAGAAATCAGCCCCAGCATTTT

v_call: TRBV5-8
clone_size: .
d_call: TRBD2
j_call: TRBJ2-3
cdr3_aa: CASVAGLNTDTQYF
cdr3_nt: TGTGCCAGCGTCGCGGGACTAAACACAGATACGCAGTATTTT

v_call: TRBV29-1
clone_size: .
d_call: .
j_call: TRBJ2-3
cdr3_aa: CSALLAITDTQYF
cdr3_nt: TGCAGCGCGTTACTAGCTATCACAGATACGCAGTATTTT

v_call: TRBV5-1
clone_size: .
d_call: TRBD2
j_call: TRBJ2-2
cdr3_aa: CASSLELAGNTGELFF
cdr3_nt: TGCGCCAGCAGCTTGGAGCTAGCGGGCAACACCGGGGAGCTGTTTTTT

v_call: TRBV5-6
clone_size: .
d_call: TRBD2
j_call: TRBJ2-1
cdr3_aa: CASSLGSGRAYNEQFF
cdr3_nt: TGTGCCAGCAGCTTGGGAAGCGGGAGGGCATACAATGAGCAGTTCTTC

v_call: TRBV6-5
clone_size: .
d_call: TRBD1
j_call: TRBJ1-4
cdr3_aa: CASRPGQGTLLF
cdr3_nt: TGTGCCAGCAGGCCCGGACAGGGGACACTCCTTTTT

v_call: TRBV29-1
clone_size: .
d_call: .
j_call: TRBJ2-7
cdr3_aa: CSVEDGSSYEQYF
cdr3_nt: TGCAGCGTTGAAGACGGGAGCTCCTACGAGCAGTACTTC

v_call: TRBV29-1
clone_size: once
d_call: .
j_call: TRBJ1-2
cdr3_aa: CSVAGPGYSYGYPF
cdr3_nt: TGCAGCGTTGCAGGGCCAGGGTATAGCTATGGCTACCCCTTC

v_call: TRBV6-5
clone_size: .
d_call: TRBD1
j_call: TRBJ2-1
cdr3_aa: CASSPTGGRGEQFF
cdr3_nt: TGTGCCAGCAGCCCGACAGGGGGCCGGGGTGAGCAGTTCTTC

v_call: TRBV7-2
clone_size: .
d_call: TRBD2
j_call: TRBJ2-5
cdr3_aa: CASSWTSGKETQYF
cdr3_nt: TGTGCCAGCAGCTGGACTAGCGGGAAAGAGACCCAGTACTTC

v_call: TRBV27
clone_size: .
d_call: TRBD2
j_call: TRBJ2-2
cdr3_aa: CASSPGLRVGELFF
cdr3_nt: TGTGCCAGCAGCCCGGGACTAAGGGTAGGGGAGCTGTTTTTT

v_call: TRBV11-2
clone_size: .
d_call: .
j_call: TRBJ2-2
cdr3_aa: CASTQSGTIGELFF
cdr3_nt: TGTGCCAGCACCCAGTCGGGTACTATCGGGGAGCTGTTTTTT